These T cell receptor beta chains were read from a single sample in a study of post-analysis software for immune sequencing data. TCRdb analysed the PCR reads with MiXCR anew, one entry per CDR3 protein. The repertoire includes about 260,000 distinct CDR3 sequences, 30% to 45% of them detected once, and around 4.7% sits in the top ten. The specimen was blood. The receptors were gathered from a girl between 10 and 17 years old with multiple sclerosis. The CDR3 runs from the conserved cysteine through the conserved F or W.

CDR3aa: CAISDSDTEHQPQHF
v_gene: TRBV10-3
len: 15
j_gene: TRBJ1-5

CDR3aa: CDSSNRQGQETQYF
v_gene: TRBV28
len: 14
j_gene: TRBJ2-5

CDR3aa: CASSLGLTGGTDTQYF
v_gene: TRBV5-1
len: 16
j_gene: TRBJ2-3

CDR3aa: CASRAGTSANEQFF
v_gene: TRBV6-5
len: 14
j_gene: TRBJ2-1

CDR3aa: CSARDTSGNTIYF
v_gene: TRBV20-1
len: 13
j_gene: TRBJ1-3

CDR3aa: CASSGTSSGWYNEQYF
v_gene: TRBV6-1
len: 16
j_gene: TRBJ2-7

CDR3aa: CASSDAGSGANVLTF
v_gene: TRBV2
len: 15
j_gene: TRBJ2-6

CDR3aa: CASSRGQGEGGEQFF
v_gene: TRBV7-9
len: 15
j_gene: TRBJ2-1

CDR3aa: CASSPGDAENSPLHF
v_gene: TRBV7-9
len: 15
j_gene: TRBJ1-6

CDR3aa: CASSSRTSGRLGQETQYF
v_gene: TRBV9
len: 18
j_gene: TRBJ2-5

CDR3aa: CASSLEGVTGAFF
v_gene: TRBV7-9
len: 13
j_gene: TRBJ1-1

CDR3aa: CSARRGGGGDNEQFF
v_gene: TRBV20-1
len: 15
j_gene: TRBJ2-1

CDR3aa: CASSPLRVSSYNEQFF
v_gene: TRBV28
len: 16
j_gene: TRBJ2-1

CDR3aa: CASSQEPPGTSGPRGTDTQYF
v_gene: TRBV4-2
len: 21
j_gene: TRBJ2-3

CDR3aa: CDSSETRGAGRSYNEQFF
v_gene: TRBV9
len: 18
j_gene: TRBJ2-1

CDR3aa: CASREYIGDEQYF
v_gene: TRBV25-1
len: 13
j_gene: TRBJ2-7

CDR3aa: CASSRGDGDTQYF
v_gene: TRBV12-3/TRBV12-4
len: 13
j_gene: TRBJ2-3

CDR3aa: CSARDQGPYGYTF
v_gene: TRBV20-1
len: 13
j_gene: TRBJ1-2

CDR3aa: CSAQMVDGTYEQYF
v_gene: TRBV20-1
len: 14
j_gene: TRBJ2-7

CDR3aa: CSVRVQSSSYNSPLHF
v_gene: TRBV20-1
len: 16
j_gene: TRBJ1-6

CDR3aa: CSARAGSLGFF
v_gene: TRBV20-1
len: 11
j_gene: TRBJ1-4

CDR3aa: CASGPGTGGSGGELFF
v_gene: TRBV7-6
len: 16
j_gene: TRBJ2-2

CDR3aa: CASSLVQGLYGYTF
v_gene: TRBV5-6
len: 14
j_gene: TRBJ1-2

CDR3aa: CSARDSGKQDYNEQFF
v_gene: TRBV20-1
len: 16
j_gene: TRBJ2-1

CDR3aa: CSVVDGYGYTF
v_gene: TRBV29-1
len: 11
j_gene: TRBJ1-2

CDR3aa: CASSSEGTAYDTGELFF
v_gene: TRBV5-6
len: 17
j_gene: TRBJ2-2

CDR3aa: CASSWGTSGSYEQYF
v_gene: TRBV5-6
len: 15
j_gene: TRBJ2-7

CDR3aa: CASSLGGGAGSYNSPLHF
v_gene: TRBV13
len: 18
j_gene: TRBJ1-6

CDR3aa: CASTTGVPKYQETQYF
v_gene: TRBV6-2/TRBV6-3
len: 16
j_gene: TRBJ2-5

CDR3aa: CASSPREFSYNEQFF
v_gene: TRBV7-9
len: 15
j_gene: TRBJ2-1

CDR3aa: CSVLRDGTYNEQFF
v_gene: TRBV20-1
len: 14
j_gene: TRBJ2-1

CDR3aa: CSAGQGDGYTF
v_gene: TRBV20-1
len: 11
j_gene: TRBJ1-2

CDR3aa: CATSDKGTSYNEQFF
v_gene: TRBV24-1
len: 15
j_gene: TRBJ2-1

CDR3aa: CASSHPGRRAREQFF
v_gene: TRBV11-3
len: 15
j_gene: TRBJ2-1

CDR3aa: CASTPRGWETQYF
v_gene: TRBV5-1
len: 13
j_gene: TRBJ2-5

CDR3aa: CASTQGATGYTF
v_gene: TRBV6-5
len: 12
j_gene: TRBJ1-2